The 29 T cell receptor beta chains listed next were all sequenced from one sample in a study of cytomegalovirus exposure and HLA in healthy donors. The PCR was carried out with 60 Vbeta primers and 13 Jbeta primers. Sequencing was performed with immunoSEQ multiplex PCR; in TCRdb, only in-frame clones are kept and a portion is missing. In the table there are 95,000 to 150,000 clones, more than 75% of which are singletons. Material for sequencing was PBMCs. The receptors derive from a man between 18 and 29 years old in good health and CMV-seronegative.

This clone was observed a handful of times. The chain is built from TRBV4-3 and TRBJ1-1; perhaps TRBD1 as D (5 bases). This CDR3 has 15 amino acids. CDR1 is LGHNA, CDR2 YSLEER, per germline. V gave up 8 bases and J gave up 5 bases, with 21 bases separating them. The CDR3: CASREGGRGLTEAFF. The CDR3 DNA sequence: TGCGCCAGCCGCGAAGGTGGCCGGGGGTTGACTGAAGCTTTCTTT.

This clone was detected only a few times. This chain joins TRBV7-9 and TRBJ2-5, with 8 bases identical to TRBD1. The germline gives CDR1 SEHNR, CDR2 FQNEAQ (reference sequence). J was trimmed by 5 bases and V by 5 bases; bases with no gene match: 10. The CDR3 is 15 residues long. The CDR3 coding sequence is TGTGCCAGCAGCCCTGGGCAGGGGGCGCAGGAGACCCAGTACTTC. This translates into CASSPGQGAQETQYF. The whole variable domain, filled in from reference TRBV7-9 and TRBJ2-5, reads DTGVSQNPRHKITKRGQNVTFRCDPISEHNRLYWYRQTLGQGPEFLTYFQNEAQLEKSRLLSDRFSAERPKGSFSTLEIQRTEQGDSAMYLCASSPGQGAQETQYFGPGTRLLVL.

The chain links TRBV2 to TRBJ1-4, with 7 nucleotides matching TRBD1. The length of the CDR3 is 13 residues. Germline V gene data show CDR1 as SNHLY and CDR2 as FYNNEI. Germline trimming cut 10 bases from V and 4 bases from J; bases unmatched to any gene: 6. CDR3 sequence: CATRGTDNEKLFF. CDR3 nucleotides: TGTGCCACCCGAGGGACAGATAATGAAAAACTGTTTTTT.

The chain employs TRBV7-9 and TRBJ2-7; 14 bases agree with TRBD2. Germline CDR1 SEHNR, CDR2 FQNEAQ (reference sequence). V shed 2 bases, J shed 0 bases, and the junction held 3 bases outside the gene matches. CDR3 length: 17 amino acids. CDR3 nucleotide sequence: TGTGCCAGCAGCTTACCTGGGACTAGCGGGGGCTCCTACGAGCAGTACTTC. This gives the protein CASSLPGTSGGSYEQYF.

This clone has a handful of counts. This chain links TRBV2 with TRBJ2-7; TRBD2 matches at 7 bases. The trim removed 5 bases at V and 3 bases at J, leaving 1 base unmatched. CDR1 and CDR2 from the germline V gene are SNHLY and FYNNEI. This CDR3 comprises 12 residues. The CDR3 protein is CASSTSVYEQYF. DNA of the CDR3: TGTGCCAGCAGTACTAGCGTCTACGAGCAGTACTTC.

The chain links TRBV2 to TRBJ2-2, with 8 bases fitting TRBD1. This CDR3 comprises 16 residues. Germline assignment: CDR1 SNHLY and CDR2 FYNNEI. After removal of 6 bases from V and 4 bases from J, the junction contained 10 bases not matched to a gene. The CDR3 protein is CASRLSGGAGTGELFF. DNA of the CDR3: TGTGCCAGCAGACTATCAGGGGGCGCGGGCACCGGGGAGCTGTTTTTT.

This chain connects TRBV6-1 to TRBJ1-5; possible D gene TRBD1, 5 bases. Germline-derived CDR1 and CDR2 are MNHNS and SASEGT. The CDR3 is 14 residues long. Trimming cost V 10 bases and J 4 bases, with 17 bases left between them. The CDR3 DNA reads TGTGCCACCGGGGGTGGACGGCAGAATCAGCCCCAGCATTTT. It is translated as CATGGGRQNQPQHF.

CDR3 loop: CASSSKGARGYTF. The DNA for the CDR3 is TGTGCCAGCAGCTCAAAAGGGGCGCGGGGCTACACCTTC. The chain has TRBV5-4 and TRBJ1-2; a possible D gene is TRBD1 (5 bases). Trimming took 3 bases from V and 8 from J, leaving 14 bases between them. CDR3 length: 13 residues. The germline CDR1 and CDR2 sequences are SGHNT and YYREEE (reference sequence).

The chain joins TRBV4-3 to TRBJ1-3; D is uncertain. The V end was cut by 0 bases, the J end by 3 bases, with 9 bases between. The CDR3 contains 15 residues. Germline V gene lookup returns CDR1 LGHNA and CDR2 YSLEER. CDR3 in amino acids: CASSQDRSRGNTIYF. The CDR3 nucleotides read TGCGCCAGCAGCCAAGATCGCAGTCGTGGAAACACCATATATTTT.

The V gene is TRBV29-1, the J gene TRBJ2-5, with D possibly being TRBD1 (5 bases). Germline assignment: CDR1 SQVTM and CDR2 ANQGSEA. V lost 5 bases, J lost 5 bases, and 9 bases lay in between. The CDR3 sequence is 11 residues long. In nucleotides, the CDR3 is TGCAGCGTTAATAAGGGGGAGACCCAGTACTTC. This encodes CSVNKGETQYF.

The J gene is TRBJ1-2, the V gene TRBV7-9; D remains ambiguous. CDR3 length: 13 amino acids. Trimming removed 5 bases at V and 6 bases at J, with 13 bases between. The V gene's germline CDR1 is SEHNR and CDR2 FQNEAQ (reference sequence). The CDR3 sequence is CASSVSFSNGYTF. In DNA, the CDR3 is TGTGCCAGCAGCGTAAGCTTTTCTAATGGCTACACCTTC.

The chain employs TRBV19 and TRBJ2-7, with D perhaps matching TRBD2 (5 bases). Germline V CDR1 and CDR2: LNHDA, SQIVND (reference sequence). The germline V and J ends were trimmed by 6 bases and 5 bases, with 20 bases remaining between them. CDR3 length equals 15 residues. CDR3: CASSPREGKGDEQYF. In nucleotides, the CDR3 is TGTGCCAGTAGCCCCCGGGAAGGGAAAGGAGACGAGCAGTACTTC.

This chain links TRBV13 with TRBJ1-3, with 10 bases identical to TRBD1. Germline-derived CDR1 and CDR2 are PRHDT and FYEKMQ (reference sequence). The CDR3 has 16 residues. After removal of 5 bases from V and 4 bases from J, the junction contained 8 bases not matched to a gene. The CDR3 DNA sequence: TGTGCCAGCAGCCTAGTGGACAGGGGGTCCGGAAACACCATATATTTT. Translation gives CASSLVDRGSGNTIYF. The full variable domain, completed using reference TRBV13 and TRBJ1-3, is AAGVIQSPRHLIKEKRETATLKCYPIPRHDTVYWYQQGPGQDPQFLISFYEKMQSDKGSIPDRFSAQQFSDYHSELNMSSLELGDSALYFCASSLVDRGSGNTIYFGEGSWLTVV.

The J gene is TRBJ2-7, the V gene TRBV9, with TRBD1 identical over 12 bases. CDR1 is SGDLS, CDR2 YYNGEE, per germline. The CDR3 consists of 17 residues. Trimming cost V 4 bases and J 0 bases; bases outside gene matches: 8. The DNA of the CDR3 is TGTGCCAGCAGCCCCGGGACAGGGGGCCACAGCTCCTACGAGCAGTACTTC. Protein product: CASSPGTGGHSSYEQYF.

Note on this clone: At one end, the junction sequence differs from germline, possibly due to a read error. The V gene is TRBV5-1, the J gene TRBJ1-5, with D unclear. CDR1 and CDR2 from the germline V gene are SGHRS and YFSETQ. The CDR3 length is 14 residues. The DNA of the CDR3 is TGCACCAGCAGCTTTCACGGGAGCAATCAGCCCCAGCATTTT. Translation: CTSSFHGSNQPQHF.

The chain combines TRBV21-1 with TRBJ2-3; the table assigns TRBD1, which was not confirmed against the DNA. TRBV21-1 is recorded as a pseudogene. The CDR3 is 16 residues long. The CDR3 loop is CASSKALSTGGDTQYF. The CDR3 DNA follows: TGTGCCAGCAGCAAAGCGCTTTCTACAGGGGGGGATACGCAGTATTTT.

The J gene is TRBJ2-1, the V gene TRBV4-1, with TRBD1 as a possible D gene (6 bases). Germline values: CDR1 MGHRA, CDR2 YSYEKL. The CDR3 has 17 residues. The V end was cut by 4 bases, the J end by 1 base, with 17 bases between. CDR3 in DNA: TGCGCCAGCAGCCCCTTTGCGTCGGACAGTTCCTACAATGAGCAGTTCTTC. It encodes CASSPFASDSSYNEQFF.

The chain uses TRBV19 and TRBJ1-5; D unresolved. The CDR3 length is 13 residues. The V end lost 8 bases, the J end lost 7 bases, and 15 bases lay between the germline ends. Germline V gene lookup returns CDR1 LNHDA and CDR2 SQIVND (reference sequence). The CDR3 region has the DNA TGTGCCAGTTCTGGCGGGGAATACCAGCCCCAGCATTTT. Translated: CASSGGEYQPQHF.

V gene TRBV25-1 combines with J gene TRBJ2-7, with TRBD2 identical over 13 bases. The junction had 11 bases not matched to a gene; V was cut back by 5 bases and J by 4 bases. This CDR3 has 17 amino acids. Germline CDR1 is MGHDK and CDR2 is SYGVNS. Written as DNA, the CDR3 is TGTGCCAGCAGTAGAACTAGCGGGGGGGCCGAGGTTTACGAGCAGTACTTC. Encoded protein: CASSRTSGGAEVYEQYF.

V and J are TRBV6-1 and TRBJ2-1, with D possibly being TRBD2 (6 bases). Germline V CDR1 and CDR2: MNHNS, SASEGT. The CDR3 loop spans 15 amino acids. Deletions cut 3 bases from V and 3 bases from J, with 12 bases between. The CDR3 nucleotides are TGTGCCAGCAGTGAGGGGGGAAGGCTCTACAATGAGCAGTTCTTC. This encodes CASSEGGRLYNEQFF.

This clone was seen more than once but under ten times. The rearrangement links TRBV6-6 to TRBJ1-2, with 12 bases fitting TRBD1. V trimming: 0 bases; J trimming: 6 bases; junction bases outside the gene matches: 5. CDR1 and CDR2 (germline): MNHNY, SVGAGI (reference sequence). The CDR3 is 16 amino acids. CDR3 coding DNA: TGTGCCAGCAGTTACTCCGGGACAGGGGGCGTCCATGGCTACACCTTC. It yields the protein CASSYSGTGGVHGYTF.

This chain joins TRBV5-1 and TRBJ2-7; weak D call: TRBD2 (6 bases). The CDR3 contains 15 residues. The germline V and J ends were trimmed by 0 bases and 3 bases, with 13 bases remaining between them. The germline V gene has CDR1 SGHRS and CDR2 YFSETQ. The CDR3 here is CASSLAAGKDYEQYF. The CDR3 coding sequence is TGCGCCAGCAGCTTGGCTGCGGGGAAAGACTACGAGCAGTACTTC.

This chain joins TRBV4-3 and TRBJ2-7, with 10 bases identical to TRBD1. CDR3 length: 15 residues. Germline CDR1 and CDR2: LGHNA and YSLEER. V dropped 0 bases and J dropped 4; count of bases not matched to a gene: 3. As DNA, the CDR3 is TGCGCCAGCAGCCAAGAGCCGGGACAGGGGTACGAGCAGTACTTC. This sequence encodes CASSQEPGQGYEQYF.

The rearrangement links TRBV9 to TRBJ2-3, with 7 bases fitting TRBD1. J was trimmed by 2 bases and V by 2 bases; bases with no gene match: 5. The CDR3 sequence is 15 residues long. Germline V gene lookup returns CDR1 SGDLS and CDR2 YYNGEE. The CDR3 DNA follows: TGTGCCAGCAGCGTGGGACAGAGAAACACAGATACGCAGTATTTT. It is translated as CASSVGQRNTDTQYF.

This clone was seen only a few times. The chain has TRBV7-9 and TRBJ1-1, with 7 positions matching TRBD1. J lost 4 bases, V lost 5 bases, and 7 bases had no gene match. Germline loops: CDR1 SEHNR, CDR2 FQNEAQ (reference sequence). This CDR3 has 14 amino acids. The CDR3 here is CASSPQGLSTEAFF. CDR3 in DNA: TGTGCCAGCAGCCCACAGGGGTTGAGCACTGAAGCTTTCTTT. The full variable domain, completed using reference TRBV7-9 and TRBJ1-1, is DTGVSQNPRHKITKRGQNVTFRCDPISEHNRLYWYRQTLGQGPEFLTYFQNEAQLEKSRLLSDRFSAERPKGSFSTLEIQRTEQGDSAMYLCASSPQGLSTEAFFGQGTRLTVV.

This CDR3 is CASTQRVGRAEAFF. In DNA, the CDR3 is TGTGCCAGCACCCAGCGGGTGGGAAGAGCTGAAGCTTTCTTT. The chain employs TRBV6-1 and TRBJ1-1; D gene uncertain. Trimming removed 7 bases from V and 6 bases from J, with 18 bases in between. CDR3 length equals 14 residues. The germline V gene has CDR1 MNHNS and CDR2 SASEGT.

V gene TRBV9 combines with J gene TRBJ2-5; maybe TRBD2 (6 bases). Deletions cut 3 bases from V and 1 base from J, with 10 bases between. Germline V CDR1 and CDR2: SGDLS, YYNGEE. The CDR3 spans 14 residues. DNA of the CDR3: TGTGCCAGCAGCGACCCGGGACTCCAAGAGACCCAGTACTTC. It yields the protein CASSDPGLQETQYF.

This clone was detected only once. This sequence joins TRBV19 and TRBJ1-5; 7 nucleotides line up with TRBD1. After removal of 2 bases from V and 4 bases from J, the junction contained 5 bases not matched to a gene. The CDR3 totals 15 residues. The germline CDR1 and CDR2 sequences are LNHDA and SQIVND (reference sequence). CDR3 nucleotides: TGTGCCAGTAGTATATACAGGGGCGAAAATCAGCCCCAGCATTTT. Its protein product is CASSIYRGENQPQHF.

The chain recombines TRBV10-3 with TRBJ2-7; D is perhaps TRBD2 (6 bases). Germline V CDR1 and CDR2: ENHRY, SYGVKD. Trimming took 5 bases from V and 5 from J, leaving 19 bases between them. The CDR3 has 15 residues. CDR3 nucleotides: TGTGCCATCAGTAAAGTCGGGGGAGGTGACGACGAGCAGTACTTC. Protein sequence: CAISKVGGGDDEQYF.